Listed below are T cell receptor beta chains from one sample, sequenced in a study of regulatory T cells in long-lasting Graves disease. From the multiplex PCR reads, TCRdb called clonotypes with MiXCR, one entry per CDR3 protein. The profile shows approximately 300,000 distinct CDR3 sequences, over 15% of them singletons. The sequenced sample was peripheral blood mononuclear cells (PBMCs), obtained at new diagnosis, from a patient treated with antithyroid drugs. These receptors came from a female donor with Graves disease. Each CDR3 is given with its conserved first and last residue. Fields, in order: J gene, D gene, clone size, V gene, CDR3 protein, CDR3 DNA. A D gene is named only where the DNA matches it firmly. Clone sizes are given selectively: once, few, many, or a class where the clone is expanded.

J gene: TRBJ1-6
D gene: NA
clone size: many
V gene: TRBV5-6
CDR3 protein: CASTNDRMGSYNSPLHF
CDR3 DNA: TGTGCCAGCACCAACGACAGGATGGGCTCCTATAATTCACCCCTCCACTTT

J gene: TRBJ2-7
D gene: NA
clone size: NA
V gene: TRBV29-1
CDR3 protein: CSVQGRSSYEQYF
CDR3 DNA: TGCAGCGTCCAAGGTCGGTCATCCTACGAGCAGTACTTC

J gene: TRBJ2-3
D gene: NA
clone size: NA
V gene: TRBV6-5
CDR3 protein: CASSYDRGVADTQYF
CDR3 DNA: TGTGCCAGCAGTTACGACCGGGGCGTCGCAGATACGCAGTATTTT

J gene: TRBJ2-3
D gene: NA
clone size: many
V gene: TRBV30
CDR3 protein: CAWKVRGRGTDTQYF
CDR3 DNA: TGTGCCTGGAAGGTGAGAGGTAGGGGCACAGATACGCAGTATTTT

J gene: TRBJ2-3
D gene: NA
clone size: NA
V gene: TRBV7-7
CDR3 protein: CAGSLVGGSTDTQYF
CDR3 DNA: TGTGCTGGCAGCTTAGTAGGGGGAAGCACAGATACGCAGTATTTT

J gene: TRBJ1-2
D gene: NA
clone size: once
V gene: TRBV11-2
CDR3 protein: CASSIGQLRDYTF
CDR3 DNA: TGTGCCAGCAGCATTGGACAGCTCAGGGACTACACCTTC

J gene: TRBJ2-1
D gene: NA
clone size: NA
V gene: TRBV2
CDR3 protein: CASKNRVYNEQFF
CDR3 DNA: TGTGCCAGCAAGAACCGAGTATACAATGAGCAGTTCTTC

J gene: TRBJ1-2
D gene: NA
clone size: few
V gene: TRBV3-1
CDR3 protein: CASSQPSRGRDGYTF
CDR3 DNA: TGTGCCAGCAGCCAACCGAGTAGGGGCAGGGATGGCTACACCTTC

J gene: TRBJ1-3
D gene: NA
clone size: NA
V gene: TRBV9
CDR3 protein: CASSVDGHSGNTIYF
CDR3 DNA: TGTGCCAGCAGCGTAGACGGGCACTCTGGAAACACCATATATTTT

J gene: TRBJ1-1
D gene: NA
clone size: many
V gene: TRBV18
CDR3 protein: CASSPRGAVDTEAFF
CDR3 DNA: TGTGCCAGCTCACCGAGGGGGGCTGTGGACACTGAAGCTTTCTTT

J gene: TRBJ1-1
D gene: NA
clone size: many
V gene: TRBV7-9
CDR3 protein: CASSLYPGEEAFF
CDR3 DNA: TGTGCCAGCAGCTTATACCCAGGGGAGGAAGCTTTCTTT

J gene: TRBJ1-1
D gene: NA
clone size: many
V gene: TRBV19
CDR3 protein: CASSIFLWPPLENTEAFF
CDR3 DNA: TGTGCCAGTAGTATTTTCTTGTGGCCCCCGCTTGAGAACACTGAAGCTTTCTTT

J gene: TRBJ2-1
D gene: TRBD1
clone size: many
V gene: TRBV2
CDR3 protein: CASIIIPGQGKFF
CDR3 DNA: TGTGCCAGCATTATTATACCGGGACAGGGAAAGTTCTTC

J gene: TRBJ2-2
D gene: NA
clone size: many
V gene: TRBV20-1
CDR3 protein: CSASVAEAGRNTGELFF
CDR3 DNA: TGCAGTGCTAGTGTTGCCGAAGCGGGTCGGAACACCGGGGAGCTGTTTTTT

J gene: TRBJ1-2
D gene: NA
clone size: NA
V gene: TRBV19
CDR3 protein: CASSQTDTANYGYAF
CDR3 DNA: TGTGCCAGTAGCCAGACAGACACAGCTAACTATGGCTACGCCTTC

J gene: TRBJ2-5
D gene: TRBD1
clone size: many
V gene: TRBV28
CDR3 protein: CATKDRVETQYF
CDR3 DNA: TGTGCCACCAAGGACAGGGTGGAGACCCAGTACTTC

J gene: TRBJ2-7
D gene: TRBD2
clone size: many
V gene: TRBV6-1
CDR3 protein: CASSPRLTSGTNTYEQYF
CDR3 DNA: TGTGCCAGCAGTCCCCGGCTGACTAGCGGGACCAATACCTACGAGCAGTACTTC

J gene: TRBJ2-7
D gene: NA
clone size: many
V gene: TRBV27
CDR3 protein: CASSPQTGSYEQYF
CDR3 DNA: TGTGCCAGCAGTCCCCAGACAGGCTCCTACGAGCAGTACTTC

J gene: TRBJ2-1
D gene: TRBD2
clone size: many
V gene: TRBV24-1
CDR3 protein: CATSDLHAGEYNEQFF
CDR3 DNA: TGTGCCACCAGTGATTTGCATGCGGGAGAATACAATGAGCAGTTCTTC

J gene: TRBJ1-5
D gene: TRBD1
clone size: many
V gene: TRBV18
CDR3 protein: CASSLLGPGQGGQPQHF
CDR3 DNA: TGTGCCAGCTCACTTCTCGGACCGGGACAGGGGGGACAGCCCCAGCATTTT